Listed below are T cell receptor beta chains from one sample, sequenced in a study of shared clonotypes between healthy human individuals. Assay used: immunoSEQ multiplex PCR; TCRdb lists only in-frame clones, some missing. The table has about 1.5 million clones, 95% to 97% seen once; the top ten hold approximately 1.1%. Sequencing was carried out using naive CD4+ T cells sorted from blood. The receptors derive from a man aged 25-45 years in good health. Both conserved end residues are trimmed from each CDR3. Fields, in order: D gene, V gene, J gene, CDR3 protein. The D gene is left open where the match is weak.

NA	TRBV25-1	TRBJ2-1	ASSDDRRRLF
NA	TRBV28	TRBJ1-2	ASSEGGYDT
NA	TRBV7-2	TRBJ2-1	ASSLGPSAYNEQF
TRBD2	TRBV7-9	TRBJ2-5	ASSPLAGGRTQY
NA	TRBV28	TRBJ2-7	ASSLAYEQY
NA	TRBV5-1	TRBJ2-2	ASTTQGMGAGELF
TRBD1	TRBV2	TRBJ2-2	AIGRTGGPTGELF
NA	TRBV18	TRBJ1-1	ASSPQGSRSVGSLGAF
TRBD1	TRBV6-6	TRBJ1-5	ASRGTGGSNQPQH
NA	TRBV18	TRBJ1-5	ASSPSRDGNQPQH
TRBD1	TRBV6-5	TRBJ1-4	ATRGGPTNEKLF
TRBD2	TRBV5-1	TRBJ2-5	ASSLVLGGSAQETQY
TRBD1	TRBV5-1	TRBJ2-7	ASSPRQGPYEQY
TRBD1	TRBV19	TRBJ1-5	ASSAATGTAEH
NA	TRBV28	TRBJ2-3	ASSSVDTQY
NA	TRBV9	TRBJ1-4	ASSVGGGGQPDEKLF
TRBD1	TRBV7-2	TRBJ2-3	ASIPDRVTDTQY
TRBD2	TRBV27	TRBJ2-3	ASSGGLGISSDTQY
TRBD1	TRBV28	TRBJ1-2	ASRQQGAVYGYT
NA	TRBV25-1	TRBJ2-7	ASSAYEQY
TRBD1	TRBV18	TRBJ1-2	ASHPRDRAAYGYT
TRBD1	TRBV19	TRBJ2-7	ASSEFRTGGYEQY
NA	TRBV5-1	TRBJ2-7	ASSLEEQLSSYEQY
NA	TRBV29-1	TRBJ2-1	SVEEGRGSSYNEQF
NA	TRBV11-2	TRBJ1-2	ASGGPQDYGYT
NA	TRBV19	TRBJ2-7	ASSTSSGVTEQY
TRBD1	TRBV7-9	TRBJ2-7	ASSLGQPSYEQY
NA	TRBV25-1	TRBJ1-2	ASQEGPRGYT
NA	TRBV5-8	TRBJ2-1	ASSLILAVSNEQF
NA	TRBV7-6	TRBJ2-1	ASSLAMGQGWFSEQF
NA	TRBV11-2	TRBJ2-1	ASSQPTRVPINEQF
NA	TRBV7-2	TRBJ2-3	ASSPLTSTDTQY
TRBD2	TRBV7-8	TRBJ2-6	ASSFSLRGVGANVLT
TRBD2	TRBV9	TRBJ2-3	ASSVTAGTRASISTDTQY
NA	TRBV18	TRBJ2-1	ASSPRSGAYNEQF
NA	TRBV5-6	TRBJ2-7	ASSQTGFPYEQY
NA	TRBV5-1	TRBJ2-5	ASSFAGLQETQY
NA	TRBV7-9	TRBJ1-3	ASSHGQYENTIY
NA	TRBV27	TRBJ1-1	ASSLNRGESKAF
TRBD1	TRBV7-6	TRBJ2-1	ASSLGAGGAGEQF
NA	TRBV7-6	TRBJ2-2	ASRSRGTGELF
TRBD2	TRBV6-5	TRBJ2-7	ASRPPGTSNQQY
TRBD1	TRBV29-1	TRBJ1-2	SVVSVGTGGMKNYGYT
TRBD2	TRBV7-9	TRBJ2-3	ASSLLAGSDTQY
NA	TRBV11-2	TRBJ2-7	ASSLGPSKGLYYEQY
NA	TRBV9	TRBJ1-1	ASSPRGPGRTEAF
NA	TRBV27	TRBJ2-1	ASNSWGEQF
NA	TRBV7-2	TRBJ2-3	ASSLVSTDTQY
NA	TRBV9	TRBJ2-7	ASSRGSSYEQY
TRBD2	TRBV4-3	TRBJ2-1	ASSQEAGLAIVMQF
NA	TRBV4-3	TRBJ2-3	ASSHSGGGADTQY
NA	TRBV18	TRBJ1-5	ASSPRGGSSNQPQH
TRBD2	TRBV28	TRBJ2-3	ASSRYLRAGGSDTQY
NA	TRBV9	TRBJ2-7	ASSVAGTENYEQY
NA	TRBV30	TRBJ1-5	AWSRGGRHQPQH